The text below deals with one T cell receptor beta chain. The sample holds many counts of this clonotype. Its recognized antigen is unknown. Base quality data are lacking; no much larger clone is found one base away. The time point tag for this specimen amounts to: patch test 1, 2 weeks after DPC sensitization. Interpreted using the paper, the treatment or condition label stands for: therapeutic diphenylcyclopropenone sensitization with weekly scalp DPC. At each patch-test visit, blood was drawn before the patch test was applied. To be eligible, patients had to be aged 18 to 70, diagnosed with alopecia and judged suitable for DPC therapy, while pregnant patients were excluded. Total RNA was extracted from unfractionated whole blood collected in Tempus Blood RNA tubes. A distance of 20 bases separates the germline ends of V and J, which lose 6 bases and 11 bases respectively. Sequences MNHEY (CDR1) and SMNVEV (CDR2) are obtained from the germline V gene (reference sequence). The CDR3 runs 15 residues from the cysteine to the phenylalanine. Only the CDR3 DNA stays, 45 bases, in frame from base 1.

This entry is derived from a study of human T cells and chemical hapten exposure (dated by TCRdb to the early 2020s). A note on the overall study: For sensitization, 2% DPC in acetone was applied to a 2 cm by 2 cm area of upper inner arm skin. Throughout the approximately 25-week study period, patients were also given weekly therapeutic DPC doses on the scalp. Patch testing was done on the upper back using Finn chambers containing 0.01% DPC, and results were scored after 6 days according to International Contact Dermatitis Research Group standards. The mostly female patient cohort included alopecia areata with under or over 50% scalp involvement, alopecia totalis and alopecia universalis. The libraries were sequenced as a pool, and the TCR yield per sample differed mostly because of small variations in library volumes within the pool. The study tracked peripheral blood TCR repertoire changes in vivo during primary and secondary sensitization to the hapten diphenylcyclopropenone (DPC) in alopecia patients. Patient blood was sampled pre-sensitization (week 0) and at 2, 6 and about 24 weeks after DPC sensitization. For TCR sequencing, blood came from 25 to 35 alopecia patients at anywhere from one to four time points (pre-sensitization, 2, 6 and 24 weeks).

What the research found in general, with its limitations: A positive correlation was found between the number of PT1 expanded TCRs and patch test score, with significance reached at thresholds 8, 16 and 32 but not 4. DPC sensitization did not change how many TCRs were above 1 in 1000 frequency, and no evidence was found of alterations in global repertoire structure. Expanded TCRs formed significantly more large CDR3 similarity clusters than pre-sensitization or healthy control sets, consistent with antigen-driven responses. After repeated subsampling, changes were observed in the strength of the expansion versus patch-test correlation and in the threshold at which the correlation became significant. Because all patients had alopecia, a presumed autoimmune disease, the immune response of the patients might differ from that of healthy individuals.

The library relied on RACE. Sequencing instrument: NextSeq 500. During library preparation, unique molecular identifiers were attached to individual cDNA molecules so that TCRs could be counted in a quantitative, reproducible way. Both TCR alpha and TCR beta chains were sequenced from each blood RNA sample. Processing in the source paper ran as follows. The median number of TCRs per sample was 85,000 to 100,000, ranging from roughly 23,224 to 700,000. The Decombinator software suite was used to annotate V, J and CDR3 in the TCR reads. For PS versus PT1 abundance plots, all samples were subsampled to the same number of TCRs (28,000). Expanded TCRs were defined as absent before sensitization and observed at least eight times at the 2-week time point. The public sequencing data were trimmed at Q25 with fastp and processed into clonotypes with MiXCR by TCRdb, which kept only in-frame beta chains. Entries that share a CDR3 protein sequence are merged under the most common genes and DNA. These V and J calls rely on TCRdb rather than the paper's analysis. This sample is represented by around 99,000 distinct CDR3 sequences; 9.5% to 15% of them were singletons. The ten largest clones take up around 2.2% of the sample.

The TCR comes from a woman aged 40 to 50 with alopecia areata. Some clones in this sample may be carry-over from other donors' samples. The rearrangement combines TRBV27 with TRBJ1-6; perhaps TRBD1 is the D gene, with 6 bases matching. Material: whole blood, obtained in connection with sensitization to the hapten diphenylcyclopropenone (DPC). The CDR3 sequence is CASRRQGLIVPPLHF. The sequenced DNA: TGTGCCAGCAGGAGGCAGGGGCTAATAGTTCCACCCCTCCACTTT.